This paragraph reports one TCR beta chain. The data were taken from a study of CD8 T cells in Susac syndrome. Reverse transcription used roughly 0.45 to 1 ug RNA and random hexamers. Amplification of TCR beta CDR3 spanned 54 Vbeta and 13 Jbeta via immunoSEQ multiplex PCR. MiXCR was run by TCRdb on the immunoSEQ multiplex PCR reads, yielding one entry per CDR3 protein. This sample has about 180,000 distinct CDR3 sequences; around 94% occur once, and the top ten carry 0.099%. The CDR3 loop spans 15 amino acids. Losses at the gene ends were 6 bases for V and 6 bases for J; bases not matched to a gene: 11.

This TCR was sampled from a human donor with Susac syndrome. The sequenced sample was CD4+ T cells from PBMCs. The gene calls are TRBV12-3 or TRBV12-4 and TRBJ2-7; TRBD2 matches at 10 bases. CDR3 sequence: CASRKALAGWGEQYF. CDR3 coding DNA: TGTGCCAGCAGGAAAGCACTAGCGGGATGGGGCGAGCAGTACTTC.